Listed below are T cell receptor beta chains from one sample, sequenced in a study of cytomegalovirus exposure and HLA in healthy donors. The protocol was immunoSEQ multiplex PCR, while the TCRdb copy is restricted to in-frame clones and leaves out a portion. The table has 150,000 to 180,000 clones, 74% seen once. The sequenced sample consisted of PBMCs. All receptors derive from a man between 25 and 39 years old in good health and CMV-seronegative. Each CDR3 is given with its conserved first and last residue. D genes are given only for firm matches. Clone size is stated in some rows and not others, as once, few, many or a class when expanded.

abundance | j_gene | d_gene | v_gene | CDR3aa | CDR3nt
few | TRBJ1-4 | - | TRBV6-5 | CASSDGGYNEKLFF | TGTGCCAGCAGCGACGGGGGATATAATGAAAAACTGTTTTTT
- | TRBJ1-3 | - | TRBV5-1 | CASSLEEESSGNTIYF | TGCGCCAGCAGCTTAGAGGAGGAGAGCTCTGGAAACACCATATATTTT
once | TRBJ2-7 | TRBD1 | TRBV5-4 | CASSIQGQGFSYEQYF | TGTGCCAGCAGCATCCAAGGACAGGGGTTTTCCTACGAGCAGTACTTC
- | TRBJ1-5 | TRBD1 | TRBV27 | CASSRDRANSNQPQHF | TGTGCCAGCAGCCGAGACAGGGCCAATAGCAATCAGCCCCAGCATTTT
few | TRBJ2-1 | TRBD2 | TRBV2 | CASSLGGNEQFF | TGTGCCAGCAGTTTGGGGGGGAATGAGCAGTTCTTC
- | TRBJ1-1 | - | TRBV6-1 | CASSDPGQVNTEAFF | TGTGCCAGTAGCGATCCGGGACAAGTGAACACTGAAGCTTTCTTT
- | TRBJ1-1 | - | TRBV4-3 | CASSQPGYTEAFF | TGCGCCAGCAGCCAACCAGGATACACTGAAGCTTTCTTT
few | TRBJ1-1 | - | TRBV28 | CASRDGMNTEAFF | TGTGCCAGCAGGGACGGGATGAACACTGAAGCTTTCTTT
- | TRBJ1-6 | - | TRBV9 | CASSVSGQYNSPLHF | TGTGCCAGCAGCGTAAGTGGACAATATAATTCACCCCTCCACTTT
- | TRBJ2-7 | - | TRBV13 | CASSPRGRGYEQYF | TGTGCCAGCAGCCCCCGGGGCAGGGGTTACGAGCAGTACTTC
- | TRBJ2-2 | TRBD2 | TRBV27 | CASRRLAGSTGELFF | TGTGCCAGCAGGAGACTAGCGGGGAGTACCGGGGAGCTGTTTTTT
- | TRBJ2-7 | - | TRBV13 | CASSPGPGAPYEQYF | TGTGCCAGCAGCCCGGGGCCAGGGGCACCGTATGAGCAGTACTTC
- | TRBJ1-3 | - | TRBV4-2 | CASSQEIVAGNTIYF | TGTGCCAGCAGCCAGGAGATCGTCGCTGGAAACACCATATATTTT
few | TRBJ1-5 | - | TRBV28 | CASSPRFPNQPQHF | TGTGCCAGCAGCCCCCGGTTCCCCAATCAGCCCCAGCATTTT
few | TRBJ2-5 | - | TRBV15 | CATSRGASQETQYF | TGTGCCACGAGCAGGGGGGCCTCACAAGAGACCCAGTACTTC
- | TRBJ1-1 | - | TRBV9 | CASSNSLNTEAFF | TGTGCCAGCAGCAATAGTTTGAACACTGAAGCTTTCTTT
- | TRBJ1-5 | TRBD1 | TRBV7-2 | CASSIQGAQPQHF | TGTGCCAGCAGCATACAGGGGGCTCAGCCCCAGCATTTT
- | TRBJ2-7 | - | TRBV5-4 | CASSLDKEQSSYEQYF | TGTGCCAGCAGCTTGGATAAGGAGCAGAGCTCCTACGAGCAGTACTTC
once | TRBJ2-1 | TRBD1 | TRBV6-8 | CASGWTGGSNEQFF | TGTGCCAGCGGGTGGACAGGGGGGTCGAATGAGCAGTTCTTC
- | TRBJ1-5 | - | TRBV7-2 | CASSLSDSRGQPQHF | TGTGCCAGCAGCTTATCCGACTCCCGAGGACAGCCCCAGCATTTT
- | TRBJ1-5 | - | TRBV6-1 | CASSEGSGINQPQHF | TGTGCCAGCAGTGAAGGTTCAGGGATTAATCAGCCCCAGCATTTT
- | TRBJ2-3 | - | TRBV19 | CASRRRQGTDTQYF | TGTGCCAGTAGACGGCGGCAAGGCACAGATACGCAGTATTTT
- | TRBJ1-4 | - | TRBV4-3 | CASSGGFGNEKLFF | TGCGCCAGCAGCGGAGGGTTCGGCAATGAAAAACTGTTTTTT
few | TRBJ2-7 | TRBD1 | TRBV29-1 | CSVLGDRATYEQYF | TGCAGCGTGCTAGGAGACAGGGCGACCTACGAGCAGTACTTC
few | TRBJ2-1 | - | TRBV4-2 | CASSQATSYNEQFF | TGTGCCAGCAGCCAAGCTACCTCCTACAATGAGCAGTTCTTC
- | TRBJ2-7 | TRBD2 | TRBV5-4 | CASSLKERGGRSEQYF | TGTGCCAGCAGCTTGAAGGAGCGGGGGGGCCGTTCTGAGCAGTACTTC
- | TRBJ1-2 | - | TRBV2 | CARSIGDHGYTF | TGTGCCAGATCCATCGGGGATCATGGCTACACCTTC
- | TRBJ2-5 | - | TRBV11-3 | CASSLGGGETQYF | TGTGCCAGCAGCTTAGGGGGCGGTGAGACCCAGTACTTC
- | TRBJ2-3 | - | TRBV2 | CASISGADTQYF | TGTGCCAGCATTTCCGGGGCAGATACGCAGTATTTT
- | TRBJ2-1 | - | TRBV21-1 | CASSKVCRRTSGGYNEQFF | TGTGCCAGCAGCAAAGTCTGCCGGAGGACTAGCGGGGGTTACAATGAGCAGTTCTTC
- | TRBJ2-7 | - | TRBV7-6 | CASSGGGSTYEQYF | TGTGCCAGCAGCGGGGGCGGGTCGACCTACGAGCAGTACTTC
few | TRBJ2-5 | - | TRBV5-1 | CASSLAGETQYF | TGCGCCAGCAGCTTGGCCGGAGAGACCCAGTACTTC
- | TRBJ1-6 | - | TRBV21-1 | CASSFRDRGGRCHSPLHF | TGTGCCAGCAGCTTCCGGGACAGGGGGGGCCGTTGCCATTCACCCCTCCACTTT
- | TRBJ2-3 | TRBD2 | TRBV11-2 | CASSPRTSGGSDTQYF | TGTGCCAGCAGCCCGCGGACTAGCGGGGGCTCAGATACGCAGTATTTT
- | TRBJ2-3 | - | TRBV6-1 | CASSEGPTDTQYF | TGTGCCAGCAGTGAGGGGCCCACAGATACGCAGTATTTT
- | TRBJ2-1 | - | TRBV19 | CASSMIRDSSYNEQFF | TGTGCCAGTAGTATGATCAGGGATAGCTCCTACAATGAGCAGTTCTTC
- | TRBJ1-1 | TRBD1 | TRBV29-1 | CSGIRGPEAFF | TGCAGCGGGATCAGGGGGCCTGAAGCTTTCTTT
once | TRBJ2-3 | TRBD1 | TRBV6-1 | CASSVDRTGRTDTQYF | TGTGCCAGCAGTGTTGATCGGACAGGGAGAACAGATACGCAGTATTTT
once | TRBJ2-1 | TRBD2 | TRBV6-1 | CASPSGGNEQFF | TGTGCCAGCCCATCCGGGGGGAATGAGCAGTTCTTC
few | TRBJ2-7 | - | TRBV7-6 | CASSLGSESSYEQYF | TGTGCCAGCAGCTTAGGGTCGGAGAGCTCCTACGAGCAGTACTTC
few | TRBJ1-1 | - | TRBV6-5 | CASSPRLRSTEAFF | TGTGCCAGCAGTCCGCGACTCCGATCCACTGAAGCTTTCTTT
- | TRBJ2-5 | - | TRBV30 | CAWSVLRGAGETQYF | TGTGCCTGGAGTGTATTACGGGGGGCGGGAGAGACCCAGTACTTC
few | TRBJ1-2 | - | TRBV7-2 | CASSSSIGASGYTF | TGTGCCAGCAGCTCCTCGATTGGGGCCTCTGGCTACACCTTC
- | TRBJ1-5 | - | TRBV27 | CASRTTVGNQPQHF | TGTGCCAGCAGGACTACAGTTGGTAATCAGCCCCAGCATTTT
- | TRBJ2-1 | - | TRBV5-1 | CASSFRPGLPQSSYNEQFF | TGCGCCAGCAGCTTCAGGCCGGGACTGCCTCAATCCTCCTACAATGAGCAGTTCTTC
- | TRBJ2-5 | - | TRBV18 | CASSLPGTETQYF | TGTGCCAGCTCACTTCCGGGAACGGAGACCCAGTACTTC
- | TRBJ1-2 | - | TRBV28 | CASQQGLANYGYTF | TGTGCCAGCCAACAGGGTTTAGCTAACTATGGCTACACCTTC
- | TRBJ1-1 | - | TRBV19 | CANQEEAGTEAFF | TGTGCCAACCAAGAGGAGGCAGGCACTGAAGCTTTCTTT
- | TRBJ1-6 | - | TRBV14 | CASSQVGSPLHF | TGTGCCAGCAGCCAAGTCGGGTCACCCCTCCACTTT
- | TRBJ2-5 | TRBD1 | TRBV27 | CASSFGTGRQETQYF | TGTGCCAGCAGTTTTGGGACAGGGCGCCAAGAGACCCAGTACTTC
- | TRBJ2-1 | TRBD2 | TRBV7-2 | CASRPGTRSMYDEQFF | TGCGCCAGCCGTCCCGGGACTAGATCGATGTACGATGAGCAGTTCTTC
- | TRBJ1-1 | - | TRBV5-4 | CASSLGGGGNTEAFF | TGTGCCAGCAGCTTGGGTGGGGGGGGGAACACTGAAGCTTTCTTT
- | TRBJ2-5 | TRBD1 | TRBV7-2 | CASRKGQVETQYF | TGTGCCAGCAGAAAGGGACAGGTAGAGACCCAGTACTTC
- | TRBJ2-7 | - | TRBV6-1 | CASSPQGIGEQYF | TGTGCCAGCAGTCCGCAGGGAATTGGCGAGCAGTACTTC
- | TRBJ1-1 | - | TRBV11-2 | CASSSRHANTEAFF | TGTGCCAGCAGCTCGAGACACGCGAACACTGAAGCTTTCTTT